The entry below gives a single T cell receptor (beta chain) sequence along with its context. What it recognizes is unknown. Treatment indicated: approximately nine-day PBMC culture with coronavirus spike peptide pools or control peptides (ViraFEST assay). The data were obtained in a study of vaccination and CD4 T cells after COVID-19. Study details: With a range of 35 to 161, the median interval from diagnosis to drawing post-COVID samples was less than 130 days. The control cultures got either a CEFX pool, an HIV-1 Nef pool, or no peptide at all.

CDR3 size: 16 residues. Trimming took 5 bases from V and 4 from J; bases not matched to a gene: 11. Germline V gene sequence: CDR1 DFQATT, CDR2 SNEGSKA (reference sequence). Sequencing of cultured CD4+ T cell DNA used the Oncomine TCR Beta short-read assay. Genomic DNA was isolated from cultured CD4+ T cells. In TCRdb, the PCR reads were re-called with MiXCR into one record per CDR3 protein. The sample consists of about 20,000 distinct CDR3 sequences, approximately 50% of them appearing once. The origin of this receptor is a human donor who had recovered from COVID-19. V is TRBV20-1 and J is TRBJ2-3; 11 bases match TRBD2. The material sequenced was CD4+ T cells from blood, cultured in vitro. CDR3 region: CSAAPSGRTGADTQYF. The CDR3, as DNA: TGCAGTGCTGCCCCTAGCGGGAGGACTGGTGCAGATACGCAGTATTTT.